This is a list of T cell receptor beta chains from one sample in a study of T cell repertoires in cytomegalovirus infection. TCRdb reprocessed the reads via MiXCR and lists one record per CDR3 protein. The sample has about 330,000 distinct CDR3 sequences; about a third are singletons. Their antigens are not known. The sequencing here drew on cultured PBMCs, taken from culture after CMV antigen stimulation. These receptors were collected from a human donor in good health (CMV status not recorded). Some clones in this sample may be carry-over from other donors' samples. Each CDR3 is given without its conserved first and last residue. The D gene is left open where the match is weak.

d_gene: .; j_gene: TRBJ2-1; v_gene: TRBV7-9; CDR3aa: ASRIRTGLSSYNEQF
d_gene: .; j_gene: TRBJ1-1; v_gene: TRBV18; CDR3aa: ASSPQGRNTEAF
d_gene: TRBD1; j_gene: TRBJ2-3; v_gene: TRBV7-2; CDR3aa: ASSPWTGRTDTQY
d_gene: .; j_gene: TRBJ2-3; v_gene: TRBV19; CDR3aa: ASSQGSSGTDTQY
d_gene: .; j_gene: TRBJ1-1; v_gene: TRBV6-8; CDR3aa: ASSYSGFEAF
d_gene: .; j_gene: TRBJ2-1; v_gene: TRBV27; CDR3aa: ASSPIYRRLASVIYEQF
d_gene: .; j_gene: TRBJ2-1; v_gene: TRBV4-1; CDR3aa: ASSRISDEQF
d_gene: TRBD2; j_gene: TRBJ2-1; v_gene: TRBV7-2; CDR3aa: ASSLGARLARVYNEQF
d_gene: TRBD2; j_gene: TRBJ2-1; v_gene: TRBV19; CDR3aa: ASSIASGRVNNEQF
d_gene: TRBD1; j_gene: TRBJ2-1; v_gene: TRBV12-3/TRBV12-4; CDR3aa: ASSFLLRQGIDEQF
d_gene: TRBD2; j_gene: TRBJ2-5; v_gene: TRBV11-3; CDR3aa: ASSLGGSVLETQY
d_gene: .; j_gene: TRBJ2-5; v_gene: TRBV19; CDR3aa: ASTATGSQYQETQY
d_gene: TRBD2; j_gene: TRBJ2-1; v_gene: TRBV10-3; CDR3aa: AISEPGRADEQF
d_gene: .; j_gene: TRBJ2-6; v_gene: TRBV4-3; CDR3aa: ASSQVRGTGANVLT
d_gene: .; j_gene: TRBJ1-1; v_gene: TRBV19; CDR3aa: ASARNTEAF